This T cell receptor (beta chain) is drawn from a study of cytomegalovirus exposure and HLA in healthy donors. Regarding the study as a whole: Reported performance of the classifier showed diagnosis of cytomegalovirus status with high specificity and sensitivity.

This clone was found once. Antigen specificity is unknown. Only in-frame clones appear in the TCRdb table, and some are missing; sequencing was by immunoSEQ multiplex PCR. The table has 110,000 or so clones, under 97% seen once. Germline CDR1 is MDHEN and CDR2 is SYDVKM. The CDR3 extends over 12 amino acids. The V gene end was trimmed by 6 bases and the J gene end by 2 bases; junction bases not matched to a gene: 1. This sequence joins TRBV28 and TRBJ2-7; 7 bases map to TRBD1. The TCR sequence derives from a woman aged 18-29 years in good health and CMV-seronegative. The sample consisted of PBMCs. CDR3 residues: CASSDRAYEQYF. The CDR3 DNA reads as TGTGCCAGCAGCGACAGGGCCTACGAGCAGTACTTC.